This T cell receptor beta chain was sequenced during a study of tumor-infiltrating lymphocytes in primary liver carcinoma. For the study at large: Primary liver carcinoma in the patients was surgically resected. Tumors measured roughly 4 to 11 cm and were stage T1-T3 N0M0.

Unsorted whole blood served as the source of blood RNA, and germline DNA was extracted as well. A primer matching the constant region was used to make TCR beta cDNA from 500 ng of total RNA. Employing slightly modified ARM-PCR, three nested multiplex PCR rounds were run, and these gave rise to the TCR beta libraries. TCRdb called the multiplex PCR reads again in MiXCR, with one record for every CDR3 protein. The sample carries under 200,000 distinct CDR3 sequences, approximately 64% recorded once. Remarks on this clonotype: Antigen: not known.

The study's findings and limits: Lower overlap was observed for tumor-adjacent and tumor-blood pairs relative to tumor region pairs.

Material: peripheral blood. This TCR was recovered from a woman in her fifties or sixties with primary liver carcinoma and hepatitis B virus infection.

CDR3 in DNA: TGTGCCAGCAGCTTCGGGGGCGACAGGGCCCTAAACTATGGCTACACCTTC. Protein: CASSFGGDRALNYGYTF. The rearrangement joins TRBV7-9 to TRBJ1-2; TRBD1 aligns across 7 bases. This CDR3 is built from 17 residues. V trimming: 3 bases; J trimming: 2 bases; junction bases outside the gene matches: 12. Germline CDR1 SEHNR, CDR2 FQNEAQ (reference sequence). Drawing the rest from reference TRBV7-9 and TRBJ1-2, the complete variable domain is DTGVSQNPRHKITKRGQNVTFRCDPISEHNRLYWYRQTLGQGPEFLTYFQNEAQLEKSRLLSDRFSAERPKGSFSTLEIQRTEQGDSAMYLCASSFGGDRALNYGYTFGSGTRLTVV.